These T cell receptor beta chains were read from a single sample in a study of early T cells in non-severe SARS-CoV-2 infection. TCRdb reanalysed the 5' RACE reads using MiXCR and keeps one entry per CDR3 protein. The sample holds about 53,000 distinct CDR3 sequences; 9% to 15% are singletons and the top ten take roughly 2.5%. Sequenced material: whole blood, taken at baseline. These receptors were taken from an adult who was a healthcare worker with PCR-confirmed SARS-CoV-2 infection or an uninfected control (not recorded which). The CDR3 runs from the conserved cysteine through the conserved F or W. A D gene is named only where the DNA matches it firmly. A row's size may be missing; if present it is once, few, many or a size class.

abundance	d_gene	v_gene	len	j_gene	CDR3nt	CDR3aa
.	.	TRBV7-2	15	TRBJ2-7	TGTGCCAGCAGCCCTCAGTTCGGGCGGGCCTACGAGCAGTACTTC	CASSPQFGRAYEQYF
many	.	TRBV3-1	11	TRBJ1-1	TGTGCCACTCGAGGGGGCACTGAAGCTTTCTTT	CATRGGTEAFF
few	TRBD2	TRBV7-9	15	TRBJ2-1	TGTGCCAGCAGCTTTCTAGCGGGAGATCGGAATGAGCAGTTCTTC	CASSFLAGDRNEQFF
.	TRBD2	TRBV27	15	TRBJ2-7	TGTGCCAGCAGTTTTGCGGCGGGAGTGACCTACGAGCAGTACTTC	CASSFAAGVTYEQYF
few	TRBD1	TRBV18	13	TRBJ1-1	TGTGCCAGCTCACCTGGACAGGGAGGCGAAGCTTTCTTT	CASSPGQGGEAFF
.	.	TRBV19	13	TRBJ2-5	TGTGCCAGTAGTATTAGGGGACAAGAGACCCAGTACTTC	CASSIRGQETQYF
many	TRBD1	TRBV6-5	15	TRBJ2-1	TGTGCCAGCTCCCCAAGGACAGGGGCGAGCGATGAGCAGTTCTTC	CASSPRTGASDEQFF
.	.	TRBV12-3/TRBV12-4	15	TRBJ2-1	TGTGCCAGCAGCACCAACGGACTCCCATACAATGAGCAGTTCTTC	CASSTNGLPYNEQFF
.	TRBD1	TRBV10-3	14	TRBJ1-4	TGTGCCATCAGTGGACAGGGGGCTGTTGAAAAACTGTTTTTT	CAISGQGAVEKLFF
.	TRBD2	TRBV5-6	18	TRBJ2-1	TGTGCCAGCAGCGCGGGACTAGCGGGAGGCTACTCCTACAATGAGCAGTTCTTC	CASSAGLAGGYSYNEQFF
many	.	TRBV27	15	TRBJ1-1	TGTGCCAGCAGTCCCGACCTACCCGGGAGGACTGAAGCTTTCTTT	CASSPDLPGRTEAFF
.	.	TRBV29-1	14	TRBJ2-1	TGCAGCGGTCAACAGTTAGGATCTTACAATGAGCAGTTCTTC	CSGQQLGSYNEQFF
many	TRBD1	TRBV4-1	15	TRBJ2-7	TGCGCCAGCAGCCAAGCGGCCGGGACAGTCTACGAGCAGTACTTC	CASSQAAGTVYEQYF
many	.	TRBV7-2	19	TRBJ2-7	TGTGCCAGCAGCTCCCAGGGTGCCCCTCAACTGGTGTTATTTAACGAGCAGTACTTC	CASSSQGAPQLVLFNEQYF
.	.	TRBV28	14	TRBJ2-7	TGTGCCAGCAGCCATCAGGTTGAGGGAATGTATGAGTACTTC	CASSHQVEGMYEYF
few	.	TRBV12-3/TRBV12-4	14	TRBJ1-1	TGTGCCAGCAGTTTTCGTGGGGTGAATACTGAAGCTTTCTTT	CASSFRGVNTEAFF
many	.	TRBV6-2/TRBV6-3	16	TRBJ2-3	TGTGCCAGCAACCGCGCTGGGCTAGTCGTTACAGATACGCAGTATTTT	CASNRAGLVVTDTQYF
few	.	TRBV27	12	TRBJ2-7	TGTGCCAGCAGGGACTATTCCTACGAGCAGTACTTC	CASRDYSYEQYF
few	.	TRBV4-1	16	TRBJ1-3	TGCGCCAGCAGCCAAGAGGATCCAGATTCTGGAAACACCATATATTTT	CASSQEDPDSGNTIYF
few	.	TRBV6-5	15	TRBJ1-6	TGTGCCAGCAGCAGAGAGGACGGGCATAATTCACCCCTCCACTTT	CASSREDGHNSPLHF
.	TRBD1	TRBV4-3	16	TRBJ2-1	TGCGCCAGCAGCCCGAGGACAGGGGTCTCCTACAATGAGCAGTTCTTC	CASSPRTGVSYNEQFF
many	.	TRBV20-1	11	TRBJ2-1	TGCAGTGCTAGTAAGGAAAATGAGCAGTTCTTC	CSASKENEQFF
few	.	TRBV10-3	12	TRBJ2-3	TGTGCCATCAGTGACGGGCTAACGGCGCAGTATTTT	CAISDGLTAQYF
.	.	TRBV11-2	13	TRBJ2-2	TGTGCCAGCAGCTCGGACAACACCGGGGAGCTGTTTTTT	CASSSDNTGELFF
few	.	TRBV7-9	14	TRBJ2-2	TGTGCCAGCAGCCAATCCAGGGTTTTCGGGGAGCTGTTTTTT	CASSQSRVFGELFF
.	.	TRBV20-1	15	TRBJ2-7	TGCAGTGCCGCCCCGTGGGACCAACTCGCCTACGAGCAGTACTTC	CSAAPWDQLAYEQYF
few	.	TRBV7-9	15	TRBJ2-7	TGTGCCAGCAGCTTAGGGTACCGTCAATCCTACGAGCAGTACTTC	CASSLGYRQSYEQYF
.	.	TRBV7-9	15	TRBJ1-1	TGTGCCAGCAGCCCCCTGAGGACGGGGAACACTGAAGCTTTCTTT	CASSPLRTGNTEAFF
many	.	TRBV20-1	15	TRBJ2-3	TGCAGTGGTAAATTCCCCGGGGGAGGCACAGATACGCAGTATTTT	CSGKFPGGGTDTQYF
.	.	TRBV4-2	13	TRBJ2-2	TGTGCCAGCAGCCAAAGGGACACCGGGGAGCTGTTTTTT	CASSQRDTGELFF
few	.	TRBV4-1	11	TRBJ2-1	TGCGCCAGCAGCCAGGGATCAGAGCAGTTCTTC	CASSQGSEQFF
.	.	TRBV20-1	13	TRBJ2-5	TGCAGTGCTAGGCCAGCGGAGAAAGAGACCCAGTACTTC	CSARPAEKETQYF
.	.	TRBV28	13	TRBJ1-1	TGTGCCAGCAACCGGGGACAGAACACTGAAGCTTTCTTT	CASNRGQNTEAFF
few	.	TRBV7-3	13	TRBJ2-1	TGTGCCAGCAGCCCCCACCCCCTCCTTGAGCAGTTCTTC	CASSPHPLLEQFF
many	.	TRBV4-3	17	TRBJ2-3	TGCGCCAGCAGCCAAGGCTTTCGCTCCGGGGGCATCGATACGCAGTATTTT	CASSQGFRSGGIDTQYF
many	TRBD1	TRBV9	14	TRBJ1-2	TGTGCCAGCAGCGTAGGGGGGACAGCATATGGCTACACCTTC	CASSVGGTAYGYTF
.	.	TRBV20-1	13	TRBJ2-1	TGCAGTGCCTTAGTCGGGTTCTACAATGAGCAGTTCTTC	CSALVGFYNEQFF
few	.	TRBV7-9	15	TRBJ2-3	TGTGCCAGCAGCCCTAGTATGGCCAGCACAGATACGCAGTATTTT	CASSPSMASTDTQYF
.	.	TRBV6-2/TRBV6-3	11	TRBJ2-7	TGTGCCAGCGGAGATGGGGACGAGCAGTACTTC	CASGDGDEQYF
many	.	TRBV7-3	16	TRBJ2-2	TGTGCCAGCAGCTTATCCGACTTACCGAACACCGGGGAGCTGTTTTTT	CASSLSDLPNTGELFF
.	.	TRBV20-1	13	TRBJ2-3	TGCAGTGCTTTCAAAACGGTGCAAGATACGCAGTATTTT	CSAFKTVQDTQYF
few	.	TRBV28	16	TRBJ1-1	TGTGCCAGCACCCATCGGTTCGGACAGCCGAACACTGAAGCTTTCTTT	CASTHRFGQPNTEAFF
.	TRBD1	TRBV11-1	15	TRBJ2-5	TGTGCCAGCAGATCCACCGGGACAGGAGAAGAGACCCAGTACTTC	CASRSTGTGEETQYF
many	.	TRBV28	14	TRBJ2-4	TGTGCCAGCAGTTCCGGGACATCGGTTTCCATTCAGTACTTC	CASSSGTSVSIQYF
few	TRBD1	TRBV2	15	TRBJ2-2	TGTGCCAGCATGATACAGGGGGCGGCCACCGGGGAGCTGTTTTTT	CASMIQGAATGELFF
many	.	TRBV12-3/TRBV12-4	12	TRBJ2-4	TGTGCCAGCAGTTTCTCGGGAAACATTCAGTACTTC	CASSFSGNIQYF
few	.	TRBV4-1	15	TRBJ1-2	TGCGCCAGCAGCCACGCCTTACTACTATTACATGGCTACACCTTC	CASSHALLLLHGYTF
few	.	TRBV11-2	15	TRBJ2-2	TGTGCCAGCAGCCGACCGGCGGCGAACACCGGGGAGCTGTTTTTT	CASSRPAANTGELFF
few	TRBD1	TRBV6-2/TRBV6-3	15	TRBJ2-1	TGTGCCAGCAGTTACTGGGACAGGGGTATTCATGAGCAGTTCTTC	CASSYWDRGIHEQFF
many	TRBD2	TRBV5-1	16	TRBJ2-3	TGCGCCAGCAGCTTGTTCCCTAGCGGGAGAACAGATACGCAGTATTTT	CASSLFPSGRTDTQYF
few	TRBD1	TRBV6-2/TRBV6-3	14	TRBJ2-7	TGTGCCAGCAGTAACGGACAGGGACCCGGCGAGCAGTACTTC	CASSNGQGPGEQYF
few	.	TRBV7-9	13	TRBJ2-1	TGTGCCAGCAGGGGCCAATCCTACAATGAGCAGTTCTTC	CASRGQSYNEQFF
few	TRBD2	TRBV12-3/TRBV12-4	16	TRBJ2-1	TGTGCCAGCAGTTTAGGTGTAGCGGGAGCGTTCGATGAGCAGTTCTTC	CASSLGVAGAFDEQFF
few	TRBD1	TRBV7-7	15	TRBJ2-2	TGTGCCAGCAGCCCTACAGGGGGCCCCAGCGGGGAGCTGTTTTTT	CASSPTGGPSGELFF